These T cell receptor beta chains were read from a single sample in a study of blood T cell repertoires in COVID-19. Generated by immunoSEQ multiplex PCR, the TCRdb table keeps only in-frame clones and is missing some. The table includes 250,000 to 300,000 clones, around 86% detected once. Sequenced input: peripheral blood. The receptors originated from a woman in her twenties or thirties with active or convalescent COVID-19. The CDR3 runs from the conserved cysteine through the conserved F or W. D genes are given only for firm matches. The size field is filled for only some rows; it gives once, few, many or a size class.

d_call: -; v_call: TRBV5-4; j_call: TRBJ1-2; clone_size: -; cdr3_aa: CASSLVPGNGYTF; cdr3_nt: TGTGCCAGCAGCTTGGTGCCAGGGAATGGCTACACCTTC
d_call: -; v_call: TRBV6-5; j_call: TRBJ1-5; clone_size: once; cdr3_aa: CAGRRGGLQPQHF; cdr3_nt: TGTGCCGGACGACGCGGGGGGCTACAGCCCCAGCATTTT
d_call: TRBD1; v_call: TRBV30; j_call: TRBJ1-4; clone_size: -; cdr3_aa: CAWSPRTGGVEKLFF; cdr3_nt: TGTGCCTGGAGTCCCCGGACAGGGGGAGTTGAAAAACTGTTTTTT
d_call: -; v_call: TRBV11-2; j_call: TRBJ1-1; clone_size: -; cdr3_aa: CASSPARGVSTEAFF; cdr3_nt: TGTGCCAGCAGCCCCGCAAGAGGCGTCAGCACTGAAGCTTTCTTT
d_call: -; v_call: TRBV2; j_call: TRBJ2-5; clone_size: -; cdr3_aa: CASVSSGTQYF; cdr3_nt: TGTGCCAGCGTTAGCTCTGGGACCCAGTACTTC
d_call: -; v_call: TRBV27; j_call: TRBJ1-3; clone_size: -; cdr3_aa: CASSFSFGNTIYF; cdr3_nt: TGTGCCAGCAGTTTTTCTTTCGGAAACACCATATATTTT
d_call: TRBD1; v_call: TRBV19; j_call: TRBJ1-3; clone_size: -; cdr3_aa: CASRDRGGRNTIYF; cdr3_nt: TGTGCCAGCAGGGACAGGGGTGGGCGAAACACCATATATTTT
d_call: -; v_call: TRBV11-2; j_call: TRBJ1-1; clone_size: -; cdr3_aa: CASSPNRDLEAFF; cdr3_nt: TGTGCCAGCAGCCCTAACAGGGACCTTGAAGCTTTCTTT
d_call: -; v_call: TRBV4-3; j_call: TRBJ1-1; clone_size: once; cdr3_aa: CASSQRGLNTEAFF; cdr3_nt: TGCGCCAGCAGCCAAAGAGGGCTGAACACTGAAGCTTTCTTT
d_call: TRBD2; v_call: TRBV18; j_call: TRBJ2-7; clone_size: -; cdr3_aa: CASGPKRGAATPYEQYF; cdr3_nt: TGTGCCAGCGGGCCCAAGCGGGGGGCCGCCACCCCATACGAGCAGTACTTC
d_call: -; v_call: TRBV7-3; j_call: TRBJ1-6; clone_size: -; cdr3_aa: CASSLGRAEGSPLHF; cdr3_nt: TGTGCCAGCAGCCTCGGGCGGGCGGAGGGTTCACCCCTCCACTTT
d_call: TRBD1; v_call: TRBV7-2; j_call: TRBJ1-2; clone_size: -; cdr3_aa: CASSLRTGGIGYTF; cdr3_nt: TGTGCCAGCAGCCTACGGACAGGGGGAATAGGCTACACCTTC
d_call: -; v_call: TRBV7-8; j_call: TRBJ1-6; clone_size: -; cdr3_aa: CASSLKRGSSPLHF; cdr3_nt: TGTGCCAGCAGTTTAAAACGGGGGAGTTCACCCCTCCACTTT
d_call: -; v_call: TRBV5-1; j_call: TRBJ1-2; clone_size: -; cdr3_aa: CASKRDYGYTF; cdr3_nt: TGCGCCAGCAAGAGGGACTATGGCTACACCTTC
d_call: -; v_call: TRBV5-5; j_call: TRBJ1-2; clone_size: few; cdr3_aa: CASSSNFPEAYGYTF; cdr3_nt: TGTGCCAGCAGCTCCAACTTCCCCGAAGCCTATGGCTACACCTTC
d_call: -; v_call: TRBV9; j_call: TRBJ2-3; clone_size: -; cdr3_aa: CASSPGGVPDTQYF; cdr3_nt: TGTGCCAGCAGCCCCGGAGGGGTCCCAGATACGCAGTATTTT
d_call: -; v_call: TRBV29-1; j_call: TRBJ1-4; clone_size: once; cdr3_aa: CSVDQGNNEKLFF; cdr3_nt: TGCAGCGTTGATCAGGGAAACAATGAAAAACTGTTTTTT
d_call: -; v_call: TRBV9; j_call: TRBJ2-6; clone_size: -; cdr3_aa: CASSGRRASGANVLTF; cdr3_nt: TGTGCCAGCAGCGGGCGGAGGGCGTCTGGGGCCAACGTCCTGACTTTC
d_call: -; v_call: TRBV15; j_call: TRBJ1-4; clone_size: few; cdr3_aa: CATSNPSGAEKLFF; cdr3_nt: TGTGCCACCAGCAATCCCTCGGGAGCGGAAAAACTGTTTTTT
d_call: -; v_call: TRBV29-1; j_call: TRBJ1-2; clone_size: once; cdr3_aa: CSVESGGEGGPYGYTF; cdr3_nt: TGCAGCGTTGAAAGTGGCGGGGAGGGCGGTCCCTATGGCTACACCTTC
d_call: -; v_call: TRBV5-6; j_call: TRBJ1-4; clone_size: once; cdr3_aa: CASSRPQGNTNEKLFF; cdr3_nt: TGTGCCAGCAGCCGACCACAGGGTAATACGAATGAAAAACTGTTTTTT
d_call: -; v_call: TRBV19; j_call: TRBJ1-6; clone_size: -; cdr3_aa: CASSVRTGVYNSPLHF; cdr3_nt: TGTGCCAGTAGTGTCCGGACGGGGGTCTATAATTCACCCCTCCACTTT